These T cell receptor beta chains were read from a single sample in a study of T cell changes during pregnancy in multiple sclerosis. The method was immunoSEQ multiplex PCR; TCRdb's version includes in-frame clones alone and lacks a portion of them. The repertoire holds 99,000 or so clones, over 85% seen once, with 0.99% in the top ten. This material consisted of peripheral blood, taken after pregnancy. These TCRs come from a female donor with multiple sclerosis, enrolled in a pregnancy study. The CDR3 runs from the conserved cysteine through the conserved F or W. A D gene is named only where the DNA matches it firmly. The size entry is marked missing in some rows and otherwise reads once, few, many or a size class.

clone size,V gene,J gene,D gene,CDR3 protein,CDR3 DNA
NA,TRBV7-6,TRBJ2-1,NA,CASSLGQRNEQFF,TGTGCCAGCAGCTTAGGACAGAGAAATGAGCAGTTCTTC
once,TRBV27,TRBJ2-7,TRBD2,CASRVGLAGRYEQYF,TGTGCCAGCAGAGTCGGACTAGCGGGCCGCTACGAGCAGTACTTC
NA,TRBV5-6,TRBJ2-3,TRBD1,CASSTGQGIWNTQYF,TGTGCCAGCAGCACGGGACAGGGTATATGGAATACGCAGTATTTT
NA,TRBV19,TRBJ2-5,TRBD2,CASSASGTSGRMGTQYF,TGTGCCAGTAGTGCCTCCGGGACTAGCGGGAGGATGGGGACCCAGTACTTC
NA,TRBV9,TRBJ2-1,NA,CASSVGRNEQFF,TGTGCCAGCAGCGTAGGGAGGAATGAGCAGTTCTTC
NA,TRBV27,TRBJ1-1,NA,CASSFGGDTEAFF,TGTGCCAGCAGTTTTGGCGGGGACACTGAAGCTTTCTTT
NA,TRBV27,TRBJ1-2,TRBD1,CASRGQALYGYTF,TGTGCCAGCAGAGGACAGGCCCTCTATGGCTACACCTTC
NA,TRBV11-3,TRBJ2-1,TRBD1,CASSPRTGNNEQFF,TGTGCCAGCAGCCCCAGGACAGGGAACAATGAGCAGTTCTTC
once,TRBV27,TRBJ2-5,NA,CASSLGSGETQYF,TGTGCCAGCAGTCTAGGGTCAGGGGAGACCCAGTACTTC
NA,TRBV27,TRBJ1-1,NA,CASSLSAGTEAFF,TGTGCCAGCAGTTTATCGGCAGGCACTGAAGCTTTCTTT
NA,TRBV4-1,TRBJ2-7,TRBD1,CASSQEFGQGREQYF,TGCGCCAGCAGCCAAGAGTTCGGACAGGGACGCGAGCAGTACTTC
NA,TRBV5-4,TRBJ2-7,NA,CASSPPGAGTYEQYF,TGTGCCAGCAGCCCTCCCGGTGCGGGGACCTACGAGCAGTACTTC
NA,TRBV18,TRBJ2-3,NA,CASSPISGTDTQYF,TGTGCCAGCTCACCAATTTCCGGCACAGATACGCAGTATTTT
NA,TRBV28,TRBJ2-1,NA,CASSPIGDEQFF,TGTGCCAGCAGTCCCATAGGGGATGAGCAGTTCTTC
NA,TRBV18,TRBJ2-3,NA,CASSPRLAASTDTQYF,TGTGCCAGCTCACCACGGCTAGCTGCTAGCACAGATACGCAGTATTTT
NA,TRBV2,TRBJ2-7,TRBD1,CASRGTVSSYEQYF,TGTGCCAGCAGGGGGACAGTCAGCTCCTACGAGCAGTACTTC
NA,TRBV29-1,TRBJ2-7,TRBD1,CSVEDGTGTYEQYF,TGCAGCGTTGAAGATGGGACAGGGACCTACGAGCAGTACTTC
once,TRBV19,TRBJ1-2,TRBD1,CASSVSQGARYGYTF,TGTGCCAGTAGTGTCTCTCAGGGGGCACGGTATGGCTACACCTTC
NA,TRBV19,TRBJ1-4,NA,CASRSGSNEKLFF,TGTGCCAGTAGATCGGGGTCGAATGAAAAACTGTTTTTT
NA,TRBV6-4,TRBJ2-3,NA,CASSPGEGTDTQYF,TGTGCCAGCTCCCCCGGGGAGGGCACAGATACGCAGTATTTT
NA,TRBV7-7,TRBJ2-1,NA,CASSLEEGSYNEQFF,TGTGCCAGCAGCTTAGAGGAGGGGTCCTACAATGAGCAGTTCTTC
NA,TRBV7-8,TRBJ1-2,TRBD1,CASSLGTGYGYTF,TGTGCCAGCAGCTTGGGGACAGGTTATGGCTACACCTTC
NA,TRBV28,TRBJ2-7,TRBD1,CASRSNGDSSYEQYF,TGTGCCAGCAGGTCAAACGGGGACAGCTCCTACGAGCAGTACTTC
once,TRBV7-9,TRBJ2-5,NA,CASSLLGGRADRETQYF,TGTGCCAGCAGCTTATTGGGTGGGAGGGCCGACAGGGAGACCCAGTACTTC
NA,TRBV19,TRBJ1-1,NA,CASSIVPLWSGGTEAFF,TGTGCCAGTAGTATAGTTCCCTTGTGGTCGGGTGGCACTGAAGCTTTCTTT
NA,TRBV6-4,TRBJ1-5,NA,CASSDPLRGVVQVGNQPQHF,TGTGCCAGCAGTGACCCATTACGGGGGGTAGTCCAAGTTGGCAATCAGCCCCAGCATTTT
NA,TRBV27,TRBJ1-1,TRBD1,CASKDRGGTEAFF,TGTGCCAGCAAGGACAGGGGTGGCACTGAAGCTTTCTTT
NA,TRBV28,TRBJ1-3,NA,CASTPPFGNTIYF,TGTGCCAGCACCCCCCCGTTTGGAAACACCATATATTTT
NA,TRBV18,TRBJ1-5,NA,CASSPQDSRQPQHF,TGTGCCAGCTCACCACAGGACAGTAGACAGCCCCAGCATTTT
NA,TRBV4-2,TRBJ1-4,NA,CASSPRFTTNEKLFF,TGTGCCAGCAGTCCCAGGTTCACAACTAATGAAAAACTGTTTTTT
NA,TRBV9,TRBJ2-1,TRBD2,CASSNPSGLGNEQFF,TGTGCCAGCAGTAACCCTAGCGGCCTGGGGAATGAGCAGTTCTTC
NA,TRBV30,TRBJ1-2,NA,CAFPRTSYGYTF,TGTGCCTTTCCGCGGACAAGCTATGGCTACACCTTC
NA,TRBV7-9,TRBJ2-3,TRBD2,CASSLTSGGTDTQYF,TGTGCCAGCAGCCTGACTAGCGGCGGCACAGATACGCAGTATTTT
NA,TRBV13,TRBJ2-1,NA,CASSLKQRGYNEQFF,TGTGCCAGCAGCTTAAAGCAAAGAGGCTACAATGAGCAGTTCTTC
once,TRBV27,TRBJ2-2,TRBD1,CASSPQGVNTGELFF,TGTGCCAGCAGTCCGCAGGGGGTGAACACCGGGGAGCTGTTTTTT
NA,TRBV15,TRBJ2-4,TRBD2,CATSRTHLAGVNIQYF,TGTGCCACCAGCAGAACGCACCTAGCGGGAGTAAACATTCAGTACTTC
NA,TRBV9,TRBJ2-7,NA,CASSTDSSSTYEQYF,TGTGCCAGCAGCACAGACAGTTCCTCAACCTACGAGCAGTACTTC
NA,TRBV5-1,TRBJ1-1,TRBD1,CASSPRDRGNTEAFF,TGCGCCAGCAGCCCCCGGGACAGGGGGAACACTGAAGCTTTCTTT
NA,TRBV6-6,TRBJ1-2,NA,CASSHLPGHINYGYTF,TGTGCCAGCAGCCACCTACCGGGACACATCAACTATGGCTACACCTTC
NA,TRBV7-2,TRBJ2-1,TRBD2,CASSLGGTSGRAGEQFF,TGTGCCAGCAGCTTAGGGGGGACTAGCGGGAGGGCCGGTGAGCAGTTCTTC
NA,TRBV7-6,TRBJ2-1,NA,CASSLAGHQSSYNEQFF,TGTGCCAGCAGCTTAGCAGGACACCAGAGCTCCTACAATGAGCAGTTCTTC
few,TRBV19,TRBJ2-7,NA,CASSIGGQGYEQYF,TGTGCCAGTAGTATAGGTGGCCAGGGCTACGAGCAGTACTTC
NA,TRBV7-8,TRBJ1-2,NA,CASSLEAGLGYTF,TGTGCCAGCAGCTTAGAGGCAGGGCTTGGCTACACCTTC
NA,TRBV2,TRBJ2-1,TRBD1,CASNRDRVSYNEQFF,TGTGCCAGCAACCGGGACAGGGTGTCATACAATGAGCAGTTCTTC
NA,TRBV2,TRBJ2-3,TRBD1,CASRKDRGTDTQYF,TGTGCCAGCAGGAAGGACAGGGGTACAGATACGCAGTATTTT
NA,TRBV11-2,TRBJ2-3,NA,CASSFTGATQYF,TGTGCCAGCAGCTTTACGGGAGCTACGCAGTATTTT
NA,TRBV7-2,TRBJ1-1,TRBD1,CASSPRVGTGGTEAFF,TGTGCCAGCAGCCCCCGGGTCGGGACAGGGGGAACTGAAGCTTTCTTT
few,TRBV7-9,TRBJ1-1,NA,CASSTPDGLEAFAFF,TGTGCCAGCAGCACGCCTGACGGACTCGAAGCCTTCGCTTTCTTT